Listed below are T cell receptor beta chains from one sample, sequenced in a study of blood T cell repertoires in COVID-19. Sequenced by immunoSEQ multiplex PCR; TCRdb stores in-frame clones only, minus some. The data hold over 600,000 clones, with around 89% observed a single time. Sequenced material: peripheral blood. The receptors come from a woman under 30 with acute or convalescent COVID-19. Both conserved end residues are trimmed from each CDR3.

j_call v_call cdr3_aa
TRBJ2-3 TRBV9 ASSPRGSTTSTDTQY
TRBJ1-2 TRBV7-2 ASSFREGYT
TRBJ1-3 TRBV12-3/TRBV12-4 ASSSRATNTIY
TRBJ1-3 TRBV7-3 ASSRGARGSGNTIY
TRBJ1-2 TRBV5-1 ASSLGGAYYGYT
TRBJ1-6 TRBV19 ASSIAGQGSSYNSPLH
TRBJ1-1 TRBV19 ASSIKNAGTGDTEAF
TRBJ1-4 TRBV7-8 ASSLALRRDTNEKLF
TRBJ1-4 TRBV20-1 SASLSGEKLF
TRBJ1-2 TRBV19 ASSIGPRTDYGYT
TRBJ2-1 TRBV6-5 ASSYIGGDLLNEQF
TRBJ1-1 TRBV6-5 ASSRTGWMNTEAF
TRBJ1-1 TRBV11-1 ASSLIVTGVTEAF
TRBJ1-1 TRBV19 ASRRQVNTEAF
TRBJ2-1 TRBV4-2 ASSLVGTPHEQF
TRBJ1-4 TRBV3-1/TRBV3-2 ASSHGGGGEKLF
TRBJ2-7 TRBV5-4 ASSPTPGGYEQY
TRBJ2-1 TRBV11-1 ASSQGTGSVNEQF
TRBJ2-3 TRBV6-5 ASSYSTGGGTDTQY
TRBJ2-7 TRBV3-1/TRBV3-2 ASSQGLAGDGEQY
TRBJ1-2 TRBV14 ASSQLQNGYT
TRBJ1-6 TRBV9 ASSGGGPQSLH
TRBJ1-5 TRBV19 ASNGVGQGNQPQH
TRBJ1-2 TRBV7-9 ASSLARGSNYGYT
TRBJ2-7 TRBV7-9 ASSSGNYEQY
TRBJ2-2 TRBV9 ASSSTGSYTGELF
TRBJ1-2 TRBV5-5 ASSFSGTVYGYT
TRBJ2-2 TRBV6-2/TRBV6-3 ASSVAGDTGELF
TRBJ2-6 TRBV21-1 ASSKGAGNVYSGANVLT
TRBJ2-1 TRBV9 ASSAYSSSYNEQF
TRBJ2-2 TRBV3-1/TRBV3-2 AAVGGRTGELF
TRBJ1-1 TRBV12-5 ASGLVVAWREYGTEAF
TRBJ2-7 TRBV14 ASSQEARLSYEQY
TRBJ2-7 TRBV19 ASSITVGGFYEQY
TRBJ2-4 TRBV11-2 ASSPTGTGGLNIQY
TRBJ1-2 TRBV30 AWLEGYGYT
TRBJ1-3 TRBV3-1/TRBV3-2 ASSQAHTESRNTIY
TRBJ1-6 TRBV25-1 ASSGRGLAPLH
TRBJ2-2 TRBV19 ASSIATGSGELF
TRBJ2-7 TRBV5-1 ASSSISGGPREQY
TRBJ2-7 TRBV15 ATTDTLNLFYEQY
TRBJ2-3 TRBV5-1 ASSLSGGPASTDTQY
TRBJ2-7 TRBV27 ASSPGATRYEQY
TRBJ2-5 TRBV6-4 ASSQTSAGQETQY
TRBJ2-2 TRBV6-4 ASSEMSGGDTGELF
TRBJ1-2 TRBV3-1/TRBV3-2 ASSLSFGGKIYGYT
TRBJ2-1 TRBV7-9 ASSHERRFHNEQF
TRBJ2-1 TRBV2 ATRSGGDGEQF
TRBJ1-2 TRBV4-2 ASSQDCRGNYGYT
TRBJ1-1 TRBV7-3 ASRLGTQGEAF
TRBJ1-1 TRBV27 ASQTVNTEAF
TRBJ1-2 TRBV7-8 ASSLGAGYT
TRBJ1-2 TRBV13 ASSLRDRPYGYT
TRBJ2-7 TRBV5-1 ASSPLIGDEQY